Below, 15 T cell receptor beta chains from the same sample are listed, as sequenced in a study of blood T cells in healthy people across ages. A sample-barcoded 5' primer and a J-beta primer mix were used in a second PCR of roughly 7 to 11 cycles. TCRdb reprocessed the 5' RACE reads with MiXCR, giving one entry per CDR3 protein. The sample lists over a million distinct CDR3 sequences, around 55% occurring once. Material for sequencing was blood. The receptor source for this set is a man aged 18 to 35 in good health.

The chain joins TRBV6-5 to TRBJ1-4, with a weak D call TRBD1 (5 bases). This CDR3 has 15 amino acids. V shed 0 bases and J shed 8 bases, with 13 bases lying between them. Germline V gene data show CDR1 as MNHEY and CDR2 as SVGAGI. The CDR3 spells CASSYSFLGDEKLFF. The CDR3, as DNA: TGTGCCAGCAGTTACTCATTTTTAGGGGACGAAAAACTGTTTTTT.

The count of this clonotype is one. The rearrangement joins TRBV3-1 to TRBJ1-2, with D tentatively TRBD1 (5 bases). There are 17 residues in the CDR3. Germline CDR1 and CDR2: LGHDT and YNNKEL (reference sequence). Deletions cut 0 bases from V and 0 bases from J, with 14 bases between. CDR3 loop: CASSQDSRDATNYGYTF. Here the CDR3 DNA reads TGTGCCAGCAGCCAAGACAGCCGGGACGCAACTAACTATGGCTACACCTTC.

The chain couples TRBV5-1 to TRBJ2-7, with 8 bases lining up with TRBD2. V gave up 0 bases and J gave up 2 bases; unmatched junction bases: 4. This CDR3 comprises 15 residues. Looked up from germline, CDR1 is SGHRS and CDR2 is YFSETQ. The CDR3 is CASSLELAATYEQYF. The CDR3 DNA is TGCGCCAGCAGCTTGGAACTAGCGGCCACCTACGAGCAGTACTTC.

This clonotype was counted only a few times. The chain has TRBV7-9 and TRBJ2-3; 8 bases match TRBD2. This CDR3 contains 18 residues. The trim removed 1 base at V and 1 base at J, leaving 10 bases unmatched. CDR1 and CDR2 from the germline V gene are SEHNR and FQNEAQ (reference sequence). CDR3 loop: CASSLVGAGVGGTDTQYF. The CDR3 DNA is TGTGCCAGCAGCTTAGTAGGAGCGGGGGTAGGGGGCACAGATACGCAGTATTTT.

The rearrangement joins TRBV7-9 to TRBJ2-1; D is undetermined. Germline-derived CDR1 and CDR2 are SEHNR and FQNEAQ (reference sequence). Trimming pared 0 bases from V and 3 bases from J, leaving 9 bases between. The CDR3 has 15 residues. The CDR3 protein is CASSLALNHYNEQFF. CDR3 sequence (DNA): TGTGCCAGCAGCTTAGCCTTAAACCACTACAATGAGCAGTTCTTC. The full variable domain, rest sourced from reference TRBV7-9 and TRBJ2-1, is DTGVSQNPRHKITKRGQNVTFRCDPISEHNRLYWYRQTLGQGPEFLTYFQNEAQLEKSRLLSDRFSAERPKGSFSTLEIQRTEQGDSAMYLCASSLALNHYNEQFFGPGTRLTVL.

Notes on this clonotype: One junction end does not reproduce the germline sequence, and a read error may be involved. CDR3 sequence (DNA): TGCGCCAGCAGCCCCGAGGACAGCTCCTACAATGGGCAGTTCTTC. This translates into CASSPEDSSYNGQFF. The chain links TRBV5-1 to TRBJ2-1; D is perhaps TRBD1 (6 bases). Germline V gives CDR1 SGHRS, CDR2 YFSETQ. The CDR3 loop spans 15 amino acids.

This clonotype was seen a few times. The V call is TRBV7-2, the J call TRBJ2-7, with 12 bases fitting TRBD1. J was trimmed by 4 bases and V by 9 bases; bases with no gene match: 7. Germline CDR1 is SGHTA and CDR2 is FQGNSA. This CDR3 is 14 amino acids long. CDR3 DNA: TGTGCCAGTGGTTGGGACAGGGGGCTTTACGAGCAGTACTTC. This codes for CASGWDRGLYEQYF.

This clonotype was picked up one time. V and J are TRBV7-6 and TRBJ1-2, with D perhaps TRBD1 (6 bases). Germline-derived CDR1 and CDR2 are SGHVS and FNYEAQ. The V end lost 8 bases, the J end lost 7 bases, and 23 bases lay between the germline ends. The CDR3 has 15 residues. The CDR3 bases are TGTGCCAGCGCTCCTGACCGCCGGGGGGCGGGTGGCTACACCTTC. Its translation: CASAPDRRGAGGYTF.

V gene TRBV11-2 combines with J gene TRBJ2-7; D gene ambiguous. The germline V gene has CDR1 SGHAT and CDR2 FQNNGV. Trimming shortened V by 3 bases and J by 4 bases, and 19 bases separated the two germline ends. The CDR3 extends over 16 amino acids. The CDR3 spells CASSLMRQKPLYEQYF. DNA for the CDR3: TGTGCCAGCAGCTTGATGCGACAAAAACCCTTATACGAGCAGTACTTC. Complete variable domain (other parts from reference TRBV11-2 and TRBJ2-7): EAGVAQSPRYKIIEKRQSVAFWCNPISGHATLYWYQQILGQGPKLLIQFQNNGVVDDSQLPKDRFSAERLKGVDSTLKIQPAKLEDSAVYLCASSLMRQKPLYEQYFGPGTRLTVT.

The rearrangement uses TRBV6-1 and TRBJ2-7; 7 nucleotides match TRBD2. Losses at the gene ends were 6 bases for V and 3 bases for J; bases not matched to a gene: 8. CDR1 and CDR2 (germline): MNHNS, SASEGT. This CDR3 region has 14 residues. CDR3 region: CASRPGTTFYEQYF. DNA for the CDR3: TGTGCCAGCAGGCCCGGGACTACCTTCTACGAGCAGTACTTC.

V and J are TRBV20-1 and TRBJ1-5; TRBD1 is a possible D gene (6 bases). The ends were cut back, 1 base at V and 5 bases at J, with 21 bases in the middle. This CDR3 has 17 residues. Germline loops: CDR1 DFQATT, CDR2 SNEGSKA (reference sequence). CDR3 DNA: TGCAGTGCTAGAGTTCATCTTTCTAGGGACAACCATCAGCCCCAGCATTTT. This translates into CSARVHLSRDNHQPQHF.

The V and J genes are TRBV10-3 and TRBJ2-3; no definite D call. From germline, CDR1 is ENHRY and CDR2 SYGVKD. CDR3 length: 14 amino acids. Trimming shortened V by 3 bases and J by 0 bases, and 7 bases separated the two germline ends. CDR3 sequence reads: CAISDLLSTDTQYF. The CDR3, as DNA: TGTGCCATCAGTGATCTTCTAAGCACAGATACGCAGTATTTT.

The chain couples TRBV4-1 to TRBJ2-1, with D possibly being TRBD1 (7 bases). Germline CDR1 reads MGHRA; CDR2 reads YSYEKL. Between the trimmed V and J ends, which lost 6 bases and 7 bases, there was a span of 22 bases. The length of the CDR3 is 16 residues. The CDR3 nucleotides are TGCGCCAGCAGAGAAAGGGAGGCCGACAGGGTGAATGAGCAGTTCTTC. It translates to CASREREADRVNEQFF.

This chain uses TRBV6-5 with TRBJ2-4; D tentatively reads TRBD1 or TRBD2 (5 bases each). V gave up 8 bases and J gave up 7 bases, with 9 bases separating them. There are 11 residues in the CDR3. The germline CDR1 and CDR2 sequences are MNHEY and SVGAGI. The CDR3 loop reads CASGRDNIQYF. CDR3 bases: TGTGCCAGCGGCCGGGACAACATTCAGTACTTC.

V usage is TRBV13 and J usage is TRBJ2-5; 9 nucleotides align to TRBD1. The J call may be in error: the DNA end matches TRBJ2-7 better. The CDR3 has 15 amino acids. CDR1 is PRHDT, CDR2 FYEKMQ, per germline (reference sequence). The CDR3 DNA sequence: TGTGCCAGCAGCCCGACGGGACAGGGCACCTACGAGCAGTACTTC. This codes for CASSPTGQGTYEQYF.